The 16 T cell receptor beta chains below all came from one sample that was sequenced in a study of cytomegalovirus exposure and HLA in healthy donors. PCR employed 60 Vbeta and 13 Jbeta primers. Using immunoSEQ multiplex PCR, the repertoire was profiled, and TCRdb retains in-frame clones only, with some absent. Of under 200,000 clones listed, roughly 80% are singletons. The specimen sequenced was PBMCs. These receptors were obtained from a young woman in good health and CMV-seronegative.

The chain has TRBV27 and TRBJ2-1, with 8 bases lining up with TRBD2. Looked up from germline, CDR1 is MNHEY and CDR2 is SMNVEV (reference sequence). CDR3 length equals 14 residues. V lost 6 bases, J lost 4 bases, and 5 bases stayed unmatched. CDR3 nucleotides: TGTGCCAGCAGGTTAGCGGGATCATACAATGAGCAGTTCTTC. Residues: CASRLAGSYNEQFF.

The chain combines TRBV7-6 with TRBJ2-5, with TRBD1 as a possible D gene (6 bases). CDR3 length: 16 residues. In germline, CDR1 is SGHVS, CDR2 FNYEAQ. Trimming cost V 1 base and J 2 bases, with 14 bases left between them. The CDR3 protein is CASSLEAQGPQETQYF. The CDR3 DNA reads TGTGCCAGCAGCTTAGAGGCACAGGGTCCTCAAGAGACCCAGTACTTC.

For this clone: Different DNA sequences within this sample yield the same CDR3. V and J are TRBV11-2 and TRBJ2-7, with 11 bases fitting TRBD2. V lost 1 base and J lost 2; bases outside the gene matches: 1. Germline V gene lookup returns CDR1 SGHAT and CDR2 FQNNGV. The CDR3 sequence is 15 residues long. The CDR3 DNA follows: TGTGCCAGCAGCTTAGGACTAGCGGGAACCTACGAGCAGTACGTC. It translates to CASSLGLAGTYEQYV.

The rearrangement joins TRBV29-1 to TRBJ2-7; 11 bases map to TRBD2. Germline values: CDR1 SQVTM, CDR2 ANQGSEA. Trimming at V came to 7 bases and at J to 1 base, leaving 9 bases not matched to a gene. The CDR3 loop spans 15 amino acids. The CDR3 bases are TGCAGCGACCCTATAGCGGGAGGGCCATCCTACGAGCAGTACGTC. It is translated as CSDPIAGGPSYEQYV.

This chain joins TRBV7-2 and TRBJ2-3, with 13 bases aligning to TRBD2. The CDR3 extends over 17 amino acids. Per the germline V gene, CDR1 is SGHTA and CDR2 is FQGNSA. V shed 5 bases and J 6 bases; nucleotides not matched to a gene: 11. The CDR3 sequence: CASSPPGLAGRRDTQYF. Here the CDR3 DNA reads TGTGCCAGCAGCCCACCGGGACTAGCGGGGCGCAGGGATACGCAGTATTTT.

The rearrangement links TRBV15 to TRBJ1-1; no firm D call. CDR1 is LNHNV, CDR2 YYDKDF, per germline (reference sequence). Trimming took off 2 bases at V and 6 bases at J, with 7 bases between the two ends. CDR3 length: 12 residues. As DNA, the CDR3 is TGTGCCACCAGCAGACCCCTAGCTGAAGCTTTCTTT. Translation: CATSRPLAEAFF.

The chain carries TRBV5-1 and TRBJ2-6; 7 bases fit TRBD1. The CDR3 extends over 19 amino acids. Germline V gives CDR1 SGHRS, CDR2 YFSETQ. The junction had 12 bases not matched to a gene; V was cut back by 3 bases and J by 0 bases. This chain's CDR3 is CASSYTPGQLSSGANVLTF. The CDR3 region has the DNA TGCGCCAGCAGCTATACTCCGGGACAGTTAAGCTCTGGGGCCAACGTCCTGACTTTC.

The V call is TRBV4-3, the J call TRBJ2-7; 8 bases map to TRBD2. This CDR3 spans 14 amino acids. V shed 6 bases, J shed 4 bases, and the junction held 8 bases outside the gene matches. Germline CDR1 and CDR2: LGHNA and YSLEER. The CDR3 loop reads CASSRLSGGYEQYF. The CDR3 bases are TGCGCCAGCAGTCGCCTGTCGGGAGGGTACGAGCAGTACTTC.

The chain is built from TRBV19 and TRBJ1-1, with D uncertain. V was shortened by 2 bases and J by 1 base, with 5 bases between the two germline ends. The CDR3 runs to 13 residues. Germline lookup yields CDR1 LNHDA and CDR2 SQIVND (reference sequence). As DNA, the CDR3 is TGTGCCAGTAGTATACCGAGGAACACTGAAGCTTTCTTT. This gives the protein CASSIPRNTEAFF.

The CDR3 here is CASSPLREATDTQYF. The DNA for the CDR3 is TGTGCCAGCAGCCCCCTGCGGGAGGCCACAGATACGCAGTATTTT. V and J are TRBV5-6 and TRBJ2-3; 8 bases align to TRBD2. The CDR3 loop spans 15 amino acids. After removal of 4 bases from V and 2 bases from J, the junction contained 6 bases not matched to a gene. Germline CDR1 SGHDT, CDR2 YYEEEE.

The rearrangement uses TRBV14 and TRBJ2-7, with 10 bases fitting TRBD2. From germline, CDR1 is SGHDN and CDR2 FVKESK. V shed 3 bases and J 0 bases; nucleotides not matched to a gene: 14. The CDR3 has 19 amino acids. CDR3 DNA: TGTGCCAGCAGCCAGGTAGGGCTAGCGGGAGCCAAAAGCTCCTACGAGCAGTACGTC. It encodes CASSQVGLAGAKSSYEQYV.

Here the CDR3 reads CASSTWERGDNEQFF. The DNA of the CDR3 is TGTGCCAGTAGCACTTGGGAGCGGGGGGACAATGAGCAGTTCTTC. V gene TRBV19 combines with J gene TRBJ2-1, with 9 bases aligning to TRBD2. Germline lookup yields CDR1 LNHDA and CDR2 SQIVND (reference sequence). The CDR3 consists of 15 residues. V trimming: 6 bases; J trimming: 5 bases; junction bases outside the gene matches: 8.

The rearrangement uses TRBV7-9 and TRBJ1-1, with 7 nucleotides matching TRBD1. V dropped 3 bases and J dropped 3; count of bases not matched to a gene: 7. The CDR3 covers 15 residues. Germline V lookup: CDR1 SEHNR, CDR2 FQNEAQ (reference sequence). The CDR3 protein is CASSLPRQGHTEAFF. Written as DNA, the CDR3 is TGTGCCAGCAGCTTGCCAAGACAGGGCCACACTGAAGCTTTCTTT.

This clone is a singleton in its sample. The CDR3, as DNA: TGTTCCAGCAGCTCTAAGGGGGAGCCTCCTACTATTTACGAGCAGTACGTC. Encoded protein: CSSSSKGEPPTIYEQYV. The rearrangement joins TRBV7-9 to TRBJ2-7; the D gene is possibly TRBD1 (6 bases). The length of the CDR3 is 17 residues. CDR1 and CDR2 (germline): SEHNR, FQNEAQ (reference sequence).

The rearrangement joins TRBV15 to TRBJ2-1; 7 nucleotides agree with TRBD2. CDR1 LNHNV and CDR2 YYDKDF come from the germline V gene (reference sequence). The trim removed 5 bases at V and 5 bases at J, leaving 15 bases unmatched. This CDR3 spans 17 amino acids. The CDR3 loop is CATSFGRGLAADNEQFF. The CDR3 DNA follows: TGTGCCACCAGCTTTGGGCGGGGCCTAGCGGCCGACAATGAGCAGTTCTTC.

This clone was counted between two and nine times. This chain joins TRBV6-6 and TRBJ2-1, with a tentative D call TRBD2 (5 bases). CDR3 length: 15 amino acids. Trimming cost V 2 bases and J 8 bases, with 16 bases left between them. Looked up from germline, CDR1 is MNHNY and CDR2 is SVGAGI (reference sequence). The CDR3: CASSYGSEGVDEQFF. The CDR3 nucleotides are TGTGCCAGCAGTTACGGGTCCGAGGGAGTGGATGAGCAGTTCTTC.